The T cell receptor (beta chain) under discussion was sequenced for a study of regulatory T cells in long-lasting Graves disease. This clonotype was counted at least ten times. Construction of the TCR beta libraries employed iRepertoire HTBI primers in conjunction with Arm-PCR of CDR3 regions. Each CDR3 protein is one row after TCRdb ran MiXCR on the multiplex PCR reads. The profile shows roughly 420,000 distinct CDR3 sequences, around 17% of them singletons. Stated time point: newly diagnosed GD, antithyroid drugs for less than 3 months. Following extraction of RNA from PBMCs, that RNA was used to make the TCR library. V was cut by 0 bases and J by 0 bases, with 9 bases left in between. This CDR3 has 15 amino acids. CDR1 and CDR2 from the germline V gene are SGHRS and YFSETQ. This same sample was also part of a study on T cells in Graves' hyperthyroidism and ophthalmopathy.

The receptor was isolated from a woman between 18 and 30 years old with Graves disease. Sequenced material: peripheral blood mononuclear cells (PBMCs), taken at new diagnosis, from a patient treated with antithyroid drugs. The J gene is TRBJ1-1, the V gene TRBV5-1; a possible D gene is TRBD1 (6 bases). As DNA, the CDR3 is TGCGCCAGCAGCTTGGTCGGGGGGCTGAACACTGAAGCTTTCTTT. Translation gives CASSLVGGLNTEAFF.